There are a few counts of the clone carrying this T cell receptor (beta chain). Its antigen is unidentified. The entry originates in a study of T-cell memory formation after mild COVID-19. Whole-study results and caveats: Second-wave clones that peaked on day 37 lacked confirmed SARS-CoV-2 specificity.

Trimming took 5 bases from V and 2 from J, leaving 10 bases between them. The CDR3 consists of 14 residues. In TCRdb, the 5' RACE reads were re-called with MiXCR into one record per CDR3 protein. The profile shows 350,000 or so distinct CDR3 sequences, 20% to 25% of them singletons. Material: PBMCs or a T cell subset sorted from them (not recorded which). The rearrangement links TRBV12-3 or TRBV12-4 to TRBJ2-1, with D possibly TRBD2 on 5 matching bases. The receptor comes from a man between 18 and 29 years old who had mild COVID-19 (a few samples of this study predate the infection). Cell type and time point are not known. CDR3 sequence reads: CASSVSGAYNEQFF. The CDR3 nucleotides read TGTGCCAGCAGTGTCAGCGGAGCCTACAATGAGCAGTTCTTC.